Given below is one T cell receptor beta chain in context. The sample holds a few counts of this clonotype. The specificity of this receptor is unknown. Qualities for individual bases were not recorded, and no much larger clone is one base off. Sequenced on an Illumina NovaSeq 6000. cDNA libraries for TCRalpha and TCRbeta were prepared by 5'RACE using constant-segment primers, with sample barcodes and unique molecular identifiers added. RNA was extracted from every sample with Trizol reagent. Amplification of the libraries took two PCR steps, and the second step added a second sample barcode plus Illumina TruSeq adapters. The libraries were sequenced on an Illumina NovaSeq using 2 x 150 bp paired-end reads. Turning to the authors' computational methods: Demultiplexing of reads and collapsing into UMI-guided consensus sequences were performed with migec v1.2.7. Using mixcr v2.1.11, UMI consensuses were aligned to TRA and TRB V and J templates and then assembled into clonotypes. Expanded or contracted clonotypes were those called significant by both edgeR and NoisET, with noise models trained on biological replicates. For edgeR calls, the cutoffs were a false discovery rate-adjusted p below 0.01 and a log2 fold-change threshold of 1. PCA with hierarchical clustering of max-normalized trajectories of the 1000 most abundant clonotypes was used as exploratory dynamics analysis. Separately sequenced CD4+ and CD8+ repertoires were used to assign a CD4 or CD8 phenotype to each responding clone. Through fastp at Q25 and MiXCR, TCRdb rebuilt clones from the public reads, retaining in-frame beta chains. Each entry is one CDR3 protein sequence, shown with its most common DNA and genes. TCRdb's processing, not the authors' own work, is the source of the V and J calls. Counted in this sample were a few hundred thousand distinct CDR3 sequences; 20% to 25% of them appeared once. Jointly, the top ten make up around 8.7% of the sample.

Ficoll-Paque density gradient centrifugation was used to isolate PBMCs. V gives up 4 bases and J gives up 0 bases, and the segment between their germline ends measures 7 bases. Counted from cysteine to phenylalanine, this CDR3 has 14 amino acids. Only the CDR3 DNA stays, 42 bases, in frame from base 1. This sample is part of a study of T-cell memory formation after mild COVID-19 (dated by TCRdb to 2020 to 2022). As for the study more broadly: TCR sequence clusters from the two donors were found to be largely donor specific. Two young, previously healthy adult volunteers made up the cohort, one male and one female. In two donors, T-cell clones that expanded and contracted after mild COVID-19 were followed by sequencing TCRalpha and TCRbeta repertoires longitudinally.

What the authors observed across the whole study: Only a couple of mild cases were covered in the study, and larger cohorts including severe cases with pre-infection samples were considered necessary. Some responding clones were found in pre-infection memory, which suggests that pre-existing cross-reactive memory T cells took part in the SARS-CoV-2 response. Contracting CD4+ clones were located mainly in the CM and EM memory subsets, whereas CD8+ clones were found to be enriched in EMRA. SARS-CoV-2 specificity was not confirmed for the second-wave clones peaking on day 37. Clones that contracted from day 15 to 85 showed balanced CD4/CD8 phenotypes, whereas a second wave of clones that expanded from day 15 to 37 leaned towards CD4+.

The TCR sequence derives from an adult woman who had mild COVID-19 (a few samples of this study predate the infection). The sample titles of this study are shuffled in the database, so cell type and time point are left out; the donor was told from shared clones. Source material: PBMCs or a T cell subset sorted from them (not recorded which). The rearranged segments are TRBV12-3 or TRBV12-4 and TRBJ1-5; the D segment cannot be called with confidence. The CDR3 protein sequence reads: CASSWTDSNQPQHF. The nucleotides read TGTGCCAGCAGTTGGACGGATAGCAATCAGCCCCAGCATTTT.